The source of this T cell receptor (beta chain) is a study of cytomegalovirus exposure and HLA in healthy donors. Both 60 Vbeta primers and 13 Jbeta primers went into the PCR. The repertoire was sequenced with immunoSEQ multiplex PCR; TCRdb's copy has only in-frame clones and lacks some. The profile shows about 98,000 clones, under 70% of them singletons. Findings and caveats of the study: Whilst most TCR sequences proved rare, a subset of public TCRs occurred across many donors.

Germline values: CDR1 SGHRS, CDR2 YFSETQ. Losses at the gene ends were 4 bases for V and 6 bases for J; bases not matched to a gene: 9. CDR3 size: 15 residues. Of note for this clone: Its specificity is unknown.

The sequenced sample was PBMCs. This chain uses TRBV5-1 with TRBJ2-1; 8 bases fit TRBD1. This clonotype was sampled from a man in his fifties or sixties in good health and CMV-seronegative. CDR3: CASSPGTGLGNEQFF. CDR3 nucleotides: TGCGCCAGCAGCCCCGGGACAGGCTTGGGCAATGAGCAGTTCTTC.